These 22 T cell receptor beta chains share one sample of origin, sequenced in a study of cytomegalovirus exposure and HLA in healthy donors (dated by TCRdb to the late 2010s). The library was made by the immunoSEQ multiplex PCR assay. A mixture of 60 forward primers for TCR Vbeta segments and 13 reverse primers for TCR Jbeta segments was used in the multiplex PCR. Entries here come from immuneACCESS through TCRdb and include only in-frame sequences with V and J called. Some clones fail to appear in such tables; in the studies checked, an unresolved V gene covers under half of the shortfall, and the cause of the remainder is unknown. For this sample the table gives under 200,000 clones, of which roughly 80% were detected only once. Of the sample, just under 5% is held by the ten largest clones. Specimen: PBMCs. These receptors were taken from a male donor in good health and CMV-seronegative.

This clone was counted a few times. V gene TRBV12-2 combines with J gene TRBJ2-7; the table's D gene call, TRBD1, was not cross checked with the DNA. TRBV12-2 represents a pseudogene. The CDR3 has 12 residues. The CDR3 protein is CASRLEGYEQYF. CDR3 DNA sequence: TGTGCAAGTCGCTTAGAGGGGTACGAGCAGTACTTC.

The chain has TRBV1 and TRBJ1-2; TRBD1 is taken as the D call from the table, unchecked against the DNA. TRBV1 is a pseudogene. CDR3 length: 15 amino acids. CDR3 DNA: TGCACCAGCAGCCAAGTAGGAAGAGGGGGAAGGGGCTACACCTTC. Residues: CTSSQVGRGGRGYTF.

A remark on this clone: In the same sample, other DNA sequences code for this CDR3. V usage is TRBV18 and J usage is TRBJ1-4; no definite D call. CDR3 size: 14 residues. V lost 2 bases and J 8 bases, leaving 12 bases between the germline ends. Germline CDR1 KGHSH, CDR2 LQKENI. The chain's CDR3 is CASSPGRVQEKLFF. The CDR3 DNA reads as TGTGCCAGCTCACCAGGGAGGGTTCAGGAAAAACTGTTTTTT.

The rearrangement links TRBV25-1 to TRBJ1-1; D is possibly TRBD1 (5 bases). The V gene's germline CDR1 is MGHDK and CDR2 SYGVNS. V lost 5 bases to trimming and J lost 5 bases, with 9 bases between them. CDR3 length: 12 amino acids. The chain's CDR3 is CASSSGVTEAFF. As DNA, the CDR3 is TGTGCCAGCAGTTCGGGGGTTACTGAAGCTTTCTTT.

The chain employs TRBV9 and TRBJ2-1; the D is unclear. Germline CDR1 is SGDLS and CDR2 is YYNGEE. The CDR3 has 16 amino acids. Trimming removed 1 base from V and 0 bases from J, with 11 bases in between. In DNA, the CDR3 is TGTGCCAGCAGCGTATTTGGGCAGAGCTCCTACAATGAGCAGTTCTTC. Protein product: CASSVFGQSSYNEQFF.

V and J are TRBV18 and TRBJ1-1; 10 nucleotides align to TRBD1. Germline V gives CDR1 KGHSH, CDR2 LQKENI. After removal of 2 bases from V and 6 bases from J, the junction contained 3 bases not matched to a gene. The CDR3 is 14 residues long. CDR3 sequence: CASSPETGGSEAFF. In DNA, the CDR3 is TGTGCCAGCTCACCAGAGACAGGGGGCTCTGAAGCTTTCTTT.

The rearrangement uses TRBV5-1 and TRBJ1-4; TRBD1 matches at 7 bases. The ends lost 4 bases at V and 7 bases at J; junction bases unmatched: 7. Germline-derived CDR1 and CDR2 are SGHRS and YFSETQ. The CDR3 extends over 14 amino acids. The CDR3 sequence is CASSEGQSGEKLFF. For the CDR3, the DNA is TGCGCCAGCAGCGAGGGACAGTCGGGTGAAAAACTGTTTTTT.

The chain joins TRBV6-5 to TRBJ2-2; D call uncertain. The CDR3 length is 15 residues. Germline CDR1 MNHEY, CDR2 SVGAGI. Trimming pared 8 bases from V and 2 bases from J, leaving 15 bases between. CDR3 loop: CASFDLWRNTGELFF. The CDR3 nucleotides are TGTGCCAGCTTTGACTTATGGCGCAACACCGGGGAGCTGTTTTTT.

The J gene is TRBJ1-4, the V gene TRBV19; 8 positions match TRBD1. Germline loops: CDR1 LNHDA, CDR2 SQIVND (reference sequence). V gave up 5 bases and J gave up 0 bases; unmatched junction bases: 5. This CDR3 spans 16 amino acids. The CDR3 protein is CASSVRGQATNEKLFF. The CDR3 DNA is TGTGCCAGTAGTGTCAGGGGGCAAGCAACTAATGAAAAACTGTTTTTT.

The chain has TRBV19 and TRBJ1-5; D unclear. Germline values: CDR1 LNHDA, CDR2 SQIVND (reference sequence). This CDR3 spans 12 amino acids. Between the trimmed V and J ends, which lost 10 bases and 6 bases, there was a span of 13 bases. The CDR3 nucleotides are TGTGCCACCTCAATAGGGAGTCAGCCCCAGCATTTT. This codes for CATSIGSQPQHF.

This sequence joins TRBV18 and TRBJ2-3, with a possible D match to TRBD1 (6 bases). The germline gives CDR1 KGHSH, CDR2 LQKENI. CDR3 length equals 14 residues. V was trimmed by 5 bases and J by 0 bases, leaving 9 bases between them. The CDR3 DNA reads as TGTGCCAGCTCAGGACAGACTAGCACAGATACGCAGTATTTT. It is translated as CASSGQTSTDTQYF.

V and J are TRBV4-1 and TRBJ2-3; a possible D gene is TRBD2 (6 bases). CDR3 size: 15 residues. Trimming stripped 3 bases from V and 0 bases from J, with 10 bases between. Germline CDR1 MGHRA, CDR2 YSYEKL. The CDR3 sequence: CASSHFSGSTDTQYF. The CDR3 coding sequence is TGCGCCAGCAGCCATTTTAGCGGTAGCACAGATACGCAGTATTTT.

The CDR3 nucleotides are TGTGCCAGCAAGCTGGGGGCGGGCACCGGGGAGCTGTTTTTT. Its translation: CASKLGAGTGELFF. This chain uses TRBV27 with TRBJ2-2, with D possibly matching TRBD1 (6 bases). Germline V gives CDR1 MNHEY, CDR2 SMNVEV (reference sequence). V lost 7 bases and J lost 4, with 13 bases in between. The CDR3 spans 14 residues.

A few counts support this clone. CDR3 nucleotide sequence: TGTGCCAGCAGTTACTCGACAGGGCAAGGCAATCAGCCCCAGCATTTT. Translated: CASSYSTGQGNQPQHF. V and J are TRBV6-5 and TRBJ1-5; 7 bases are a match to TRBD1. After removal of 0 bases from V and 2 bases from J, the junction contained 4 bases not matched to a gene. The CDR3 totals 16 residues. Germline lookup yields CDR1 MNHEY and CDR2 SVGAGI.

This clone appeared a single time. The chain combines TRBV6-5 with TRBJ2-7; TRBD1 matches at 7 bases. The J segment lost 5 bases and the V segment lost 0 bases, leaving 7 bases of the junction unmatched. The CDR3 consists of 15 residues. Germline-derived CDR1 and CDR2 are MNHEY and SVGAGI. This CDR3 is CASSYSRGRKNEQYF. CDR3 in DNA: TGTGCCAGCAGTTACTCGAGGGGGCGGAAGAACGAGCAGTACTTC.

This clone was seen only once. In the same sample, other DNA sequences code for this CDR3. The chain carries TRBV18 and TRBJ2-3; the match to TRBD1 covers 7 bases. In germline, CDR1 is KGHSH, CDR2 LQKENI. With V trimmed by 3 bases and J by 0 bases, 0 bases remained unmatched. The CDR3 runs to 14 residues. In nucleotides, the CDR3 is TGTGCCAGCTCACCGACAGGGAGCACAGATACGCAGTATTTT. Its translation is CASSPTGSTDTQYF.

This clone turned up a few times. Sequence at one end of the junction differs from germline and may be a read error. This chain joins TRBV7-9 and TRBJ2-2, with unresolved D. The germline gives CDR1 SEHNR, CDR2 FQNEAQ (reference sequence). The CDR3 has 14 residues. The CDR3 DNA reads TGTTCCAGCAGCCTAACTATGCTCACCGGGGAGCTGTTTTTT. As protein: CSSSLTMLTGELFF.

This chain joins TRBV7-3 and TRBJ2-5; D gene uncertain. CDR1 is SGHTA and CDR2 is FQGTGA in the germline V gene. Trimming shortened V by 1 base and J by 5 bases, and 8 bases separated the two germline ends. The CDR3 loop spans 13 amino acids. The DNA for the CDR3 is TGTGCCAGCAGCTTAAGCGCTCTGGAGACCCAGTACTTC. This codes for CASSLSALETQYF.

The chain joins TRBV5-1 to TRBJ2-7; TRBD1 is a possible D gene (6 bases). Germline lookup yields CDR1 SGHRS and CDR2 YFSETQ. V lost 1 base, J lost 4 bases, and 9 bases lay in between. This CDR3 contains 13 residues. In DNA form, the CDR3 reads TGCGCCAGCAGCTTGACAGGGCATTACGAGCAGTACTTC. Its translation is CASSLTGHYEQYF.

This clone was observed a few times. V gene TRBV20-1 combines with J gene TRBJ1-2, with TRBD1 identical over 7 bases. With 6 bases clipped from V and 6 bases from J, the junction kept 1 base outside the gene matches. The germline V gene encodes CDR1 DFQATT and CDR2 SNEGSKA (reference sequence). This CDR3 has 10 residues. CDR3: CSATGNGYTF. CDR3 DNA: TGCAGTGCGACAGGGAATGGCTACACCTTC.

CDR3 sequence: CASRLDLTRDRGFSGELFF. The CDR3 DNA is TGTGCAAGTCGCTTAGACCTGACCCGGGACAGGGGATTCTCCGGGGAGCTGTTTTTT. This chain uses TRBV12-2 with TRBJ2-2; TRBD1, the table's D call, lacks a check against the DNA. TRBV12-2 counts as a pseudogene. There are 19 residues in the CDR3.

V gene TRBV6-1 combines with J gene TRBJ1-6; perhaps TRBD1 as D (5 bases). The CDR3 totals 15 residues. The V and J ends lost 7 bases and 2 bases respectively, with 12 bases between them. The germline V gene encodes CDR1 MNHNS and CDR2 SASEGT. In DNA form, the CDR3 reads TGTGCCAGCACCGAAGGGGTGACCTATAATTCACCCCTCCACTTT. Translated: CASTEGVTYNSPLHF.